This entry lists 7 T cell receptor beta chains sequenced from one sample in a study of T-cell memory formation after mild COVID-19. TCRdb ran MiXCR on the 5' RACE reads and lists one entry per CDR3 protein. This table holds about 440,000 distinct CDR3 sequences, roughly 20% found once. The sample consisted of PBMCs or a T cell subset sorted from them (not recorded which). Receptors originate from an adult woman who had mild COVID-19 (a few samples of this study predate the infection). Cell type and time point are not known.

The chain joins TRBV9 to TRBJ2-2, with D maybe TRBD2 (5 bases). The CDR3 runs to 15 residues. Germline V gene data show CDR1 as SGDLS and CDR2 as YYNGEE. V was shortened by 6 bases and J by 1 base, with 13 bases between the two germline ends. Written as DNA, the CDR3 is TGTGCCAGCACTCCTGTCGGGAAGAACACCGGGGAGCTGTTTTTT. This translates into CASTPVGKNTGELFF.

This sequence joins TRBV20-1 and TRBJ2-3; D assignment may be TRBD1 or TRBD2 (5 bases each). This CDR3 region has 15 residues. Germline V lookup: CDR1 DFQATT, CDR2 SNEGSKA (reference sequence). Trimming took 3 bases from V and 0 from J, leaving 13 bases between them. The CDR3 region has the DNA TGCAGTGCTAGTACCGGGACGGCTAGCACAGATACGCAGTATTTT. Translated: CSASTGTASTDTQYF.

This rearrangement joins TRBV6-2 or TRBV6-3 to TRBJ2-7; TRBD1 is a possible D gene (5 bases). V lost 2 bases, J lost 6 bases, and 11 bases lay in between. The CDR3 runs 13 residues. The germline gives CDR1 MNHEY, CDR2 SVGEGT. The CDR3 here is CASSYLGVREQYF. As DNA, the CDR3 is TGTGCCAGCAGTTACCTAGGGGTACGCGAGCAGTACTTC.

This clonotype was seen more than once but under ten times. V usage is TRBV4-3 and J usage is TRBJ2-5; D is perhaps TRBD2 (6 bases). The length of the CDR3 is 15 residues. Trimming took off 2 bases at V and 4 bases at J, with 14 bases between the two ends. Germline V lookup: CDR1 LGHNA, CDR2 YSLEER. This chain's CDR3 is CASSQTAAGRETQYF. The CDR3 nucleotides are TGCGCCAGCAGCCAAACTGCCGCGGGACGAGAGACCCAGTACTTC.

The chain combines TRBV6-1 with TRBJ2-3; a possible D gene is TRBD1 (6 bases). Germline values: CDR1 MNHNS, CDR2 SASEGT. V gave up 4 bases and J gave up 2 bases, with 13 bases separating them. The CDR3 length is 15 residues. This CDR3 reads CASSALTGVTDTQYF. In DNA form, the CDR3 reads TGTGCCAGCAGTGCACTGACAGGAGTCACAGATACGCAGTATTTT.

This chain connects TRBV20-1 to TRBJ2-7, with D perhaps TRBD2 (5 bases). The CDR3 covers 15 residues. The germline V gene has CDR1 DFQATT and CDR2 SNEGSKA (reference sequence). V gave up 6 bases and J gave up 5 bases, with 23 bases separating them. The CDR3 DNA sequence: TGCAGTGCAACTCCTCTGTCGGAGGCGGGCCACGAGCAGTACTTC. This gives the protein CSATPLSEAGHEQYF.

The chain is built from TRBV6-2 or TRBV6-3 and TRBJ2-1; D assignment may be TRBD1 or TRBD2 (5 bases each). This CDR3 spans 15 amino acids. Trimming left V 7 bases short and J 2 bases short, with 15 bases between. The V gene's germline CDR1 is MNHEY and CDR2 SVGEGT. CDR3 residues: CASKNIGTAYNEQFF. The CDR3 DNA follows: TGTGCCAGCAAAAACATCGGGACGGCCTACAATGAGCAGTTCTTC.